The 15 T cell receptor beta chains below were found in one sample sequenced in a study of low-dose radiotherapy and immunotherapy resistance in tumors. Primers targeting TRAV and TRBV primed first-strand cDNA, covering alpha and beta chains. TCR amplification used 20 PCR cycles, a constant-region primer and a V-primer adapter. TCRdb reprocessed the reads via MiXCR and lists one record per CDR3 protein. Among 80,000 to 90,000 distinct CDR3 sequences listed, roughly 19% were seen once. The time point is: before trial treatment. Sequenced here: PBMCs, sampled before treatment. These receptors originate from a male donor with prostate cancer.

About this clonotype: This is likely an artifact of a read error, given a far larger clone one base away. The V and J genes are TRBV6-2 or TRBV6-3 and TRBJ2-2; the match to TRBD1 covers 7 bases. In germline, CDR1 is MNHEY, CDR2 SVGEGT. V lost 10 bases, J lost 5 bases, and 13 bases stayed unmatched. The CDR3 sequence is 15 residues long. Written as DNA, the CDR3 is TGTGCCAACACTCCGACAGGGTTGGAGACCGGGGAGCTGTTTTTT. Translated: CANTPTGLETGELFF.

In regard to this clonotype: A far larger clone is off by one base, so a read error is likely. The V gene is TRBV6-5, the J gene TRBJ2-3; TRBD2 is a possible D gene (5 bases). Germline lookup yields CDR1 MNHEY and CDR2 SVGAGI. The CDR3 runs 16 residues. V was trimmed by 9 bases and J by 0 bases, leaving 19 bases between them. The CDR3 loop is CARSPTQAVSTDTQYF. The CDR3 nucleotides are TGTGCCAGGAGCCCAACCCAAGCGGTGAGCACAGATACGCAGTATTTT.

In this sample, this clonotype turned up many times. The chain is built from TRBV3-1 and TRBJ1-1; a possible D gene is TRBD1 (5 bases). This CDR3 contains 15 residues. Germline values: CDR1 LGHDT, CDR2 YNNKEL (reference sequence). The V gene lost 1 base and the J gene lost 0 bases, with 9 bases spanning the gap. As DNA, the CDR3 is TGTGCCAGCAGCCAAGTGGCGGGGCTGAACACTGAAGCTTTCTTT. As protein: CASSQVAGLNTEAFF.

This clonotype was recorded many times. V and J are TRBV10-3 and TRBJ2-7; TRBD2 aligns across 7 bases. The germline V gene has CDR1 ENHRY and CDR2 SYGVKD. This CDR3 has 13 amino acids. J was trimmed by 3 bases and V by 6 bases; bases with no gene match: 5. CDR3 nucleotides: TGTGCCATCAGCCTCGGCGGGGGCTACGAGCAGTACTTC. It encodes CAISLGGGYEQYF.

The chain couples TRBV5-1 to TRBJ1-6; TRBD1 matches at 10 bases. Germline V gives CDR1 SGHRS, CDR2 YFSETQ. The CDR3 is 15 amino acids. The ends lost 4 bases at V and 7 bases at J; junction bases unmatched: 5. In nucleotides, the CDR3 is TGCGCCAGCAGCATTAGACAGGGGGCGAATTCACCCCTCCACTTT. This sequence encodes CASSIRQGANSPLHF.

This clonotype has at least ten counts. The chain links TRBV6-6 to TRBJ2-1; D perhaps matches TRBD2 (5 bases). The CDR3 has 17 amino acids. Trimming removed 2 bases from V and 5 bases from J, with 19 bases in between. CDR1 and CDR2 from the germline V gene are MNHNY and SVGAGI (reference sequence). The CDR3 DNA reads as TGTGCCAGCAGTTACCCTTCGACTACTCTGATCGACAATGAGCAGTTCTTC. Protein product: CASSYPSTTLIDNEQFF.

This clonotype was seen repeatedly, ten times or more. The rearrangement joins TRBV5-5 to TRBJ2-5, with a possible D match to TRBD2 (5 bases). Germline CDR1 is SGHKS and CDR2 is YYEKEE (reference sequence). This CDR3 is built from 15 residues. V dropped 0 bases and J dropped 2 bases, with 11 bases sitting between them. The CDR3 nucleotides read TGTGCCAGCAGCTTGGCCGCGAGCGGTCAAGAGACCCAGTACTTC. The encoded protein is CASSLAASGQETQYF.

This rearrangement joins TRBV5-1 to TRBJ1-1, with a tentative D call TRBD1 (6 bases). The CDR3 runs 15 residues. Germline lookup yields CDR1 SGHRS and CDR2 YFSETQ. V was pared by 2 bases and J by 1 base, with 12 bases between. CDR3 DNA: TGCGCCAGCAGCTTTTCGACAGGAGAGAACACTGAAGCTTTCTTT. It specifies CASSFSTGENTEAFF.

The CDR3 protein is CASSGSGEDPRQYF. As DNA, the CDR3 is TGTGCCAGCAGTGGGAGCGGGGAGGACCCGAGGCAGTATTTT. The chain is built from TRBV2 and TRBJ2-3; TRBD2 matches 7 bases. CDR3 length: 14 amino acids. Germline lookup yields CDR1 SNHLY and CDR2 FYNNEI. The junction had 12 bases not matched to a gene; V was cut back by 4 bases and J by 11 bases.

This clonotype was seen at least ten times. The V gene is TRBV12-3 or TRBV12-4, the J gene TRBJ1-1; D is ambiguous. Trimming stripped 5 bases from V and 3 bases from J, with 10 bases between. The CDR3 contains 13 residues. CDR3 amino acids: CASSPVWYTEAFF. The CDR3 bases are TGTGCCAGCAGTCCTGTCTGGTACACTGAAGCTTTCTTT.

At least ten counts were recorded for this clonotype. The V call is TRBV4-1, the J call TRBJ2-5, with 10 bases that match TRBD2. The trim removed 4 bases at V and 3 bases at J, leaving 11 bases unmatched. The CDR3 runs 17 residues. The germline CDR1 and CDR2 sequences are MGHRA and YSYEKL. The CDR3 DNA is TGCGCCAGCAGCCCCAGGGCTAGCGGGGGTTTGGAAGAGACCCAGTACTTC. Translation gives CASSPRASGGLEETQYF.

Many counts were recorded for this clonotype. V gene TRBV5-6 combines with J gene TRBJ2-5; D is perhaps TRBD1 (7 bases). The V end was cut by 5 bases, the J end by 2 bases, with 13 bases between. In germline, CDR1 is SGHDT, CDR2 YYEEEE. The CDR3 runs to 14 residues. The CDR3 is CASRIQGGQETQYF. CDR3 nucleotides: TGTGCCAGCAGGATCCAGGGGGGACAAGAGACCCAGTACTTC.

The sample holds many counts of this clonotype. The V gene is TRBV4-2, the J gene TRBJ2-5, with D maybe TRBD1 (6 bases). Germline values: CDR1 LGHNA, CDR2 YNFKEQ. V was trimmed by 1 base and J by 2 bases, leaving 11 bases between them. This CDR3 is 15 amino acids long. The CDR3 loop reads CASSQAQGGQETQYF. The CDR3 bases are TGTGCCAGCAGCCAAGCCCAAGGGGGACAAGAGACCCAGTACTTC.

In its sample, this clonotype was seen many times. This chain links TRBV6-2 or TRBV6-3 with TRBJ2-1; the D gene could be TRBD1 or TRBD2 (5 bases each). The V end was cut by 6 bases, the J end by 12 bases, with 18 bases between. From germline, CDR1 is MNHEY and CDR2 SVGEGT. The CDR3 has 13 residues. In DNA, the CDR3 is TGTGCCAGCAGCCCGGCGGCTCGGGGCCTGCAGTTCTTC. This codes for CASSPAARGLQFF.

This clonotype has a handful of counts. The chain recombines TRBV11-1 with TRBJ2-1; D is uncertain. Looked up from germline, CDR1 is SGHAT and CDR2 is FQDESV (reference sequence). Trimming cost V 5 bases and J 9 bases, with 23 bases left between them. This CDR3 has 16 residues. CDR3 amino acids: CASSQELNPPFGEQFF. The CDR3 nucleotides are TGTGCCAGCAGCCAAGAACTAAATCCCCCCTTTGGTGAGCAGTTCTTC.